This is a list of T cell receptor beta chains from one sample in a study of tumor-infiltrating lymphocytes in primary liver carcinoma. TCRdb redid the calling of the multiplex PCR reads with MiXCR, one entry per CDR3 protein. This table has roughly 180,000 distinct CDR3 sequences, about 55% appearing once. The sequenced sample was peripheral blood. The receptors come from a man in his forties or fifties with primary liver carcinoma and hepatitis B virus infection. Each CDR3 is given with its conserved first and last residue. Fields, in order: clone size, J gene, D gene, V gene, CDR3 DNA, CDR3 protein. The D gene is left open where the match is weak. Clone sizes are given selectively: once, few, many, or a class where the clone is expanded.

- TRBJ2-2 - TRBV13 TGTGCCAGCAGCCCTCTCGGGGGAGTAGCCGGGGGGCTGTTTTTT CASSPLGGVAGGLFF
- TRBJ2-7 - TRBV6-5 TGTGCCAGCACCCAGGGGCGGGAATCCGGGCAGTACTTC CASTQGRESGQYF
- TRBJ2-1 - TRBV29-1 TGCAGCGCTAGAGCGACGCGGGGAGCGGGCGAGCAGTTCTTC CSARATRGAGEQFF
many TRBJ2-2 - TRBV11-2 TGTGCCAGCAGACCGATAAGGGTAGCGAACACCGGGGAGCTGTTTTTT CASRPIRVANTGELFF
- TRBJ2-7 TRBD1 TRBV4-1 TGCGCCAGCAGCCAAGGGGACAGGGCCTCCTACGAGCAGTACTTC CASSQGDRASYEQYF
once TRBJ2-1 - TRBV11-2 TGTGCCAGCAGCCTCGCGCTGTGCGGAAATGAGCAGTTCTTC CASSLALCGNEQFF
few TRBJ2-1 - TRBV6-5 TGTGCCAGCAGTTACTCCGGGCCTTACAATGAGCAGTTCTTC CASSYSGPYNEQFF
few TRBJ2-7 TRBD2 TRBV6-5 TGTGCCAGCAGTTACAGCACTAGCGGGAGGTCCGAGCAGTACTTC CASSYSTSGRSEQYF
many TRBJ1-2 - TRBV6-6 TGTGCCAGCAGTTACTCCCCCGGACTAGGCCATGGCTACACCTTC CASSYSPGLGHGYTF
- TRBJ2-4 - TRBV25-1 TGTCCCAGCAGTGCCTGGGACATTGGCATTCAGTACTTC CPSSAWDIGIQYF
- TRBJ2-3 TRBD2 TRBV28 TGTGCCAGTACCCAGACTAGCGTCACAGATACGCAGTATTTT CASTQTSVTDTQYF
- TRBJ2-3 TRBD1 TRBV7-9 TGTGCCAGCAGCACAGGGGACCAGACAGTCCTCCCACCAGATACGCAGTATTTT CASSTGDQTVLPPDTQYF
- TRBJ2-3 - TRBV11-2 TGTGACAGCAGCTTACGGGACCGCTTCTATACGCAGTATTTT CDSSLRDRFYTQYF
few TRBJ2-5 - TRBV13 TGTGCCAGCAGCTTAGGCCTAGGAAACCAAGAGACCCAGTACTTC CASSLGLGNQETQYF